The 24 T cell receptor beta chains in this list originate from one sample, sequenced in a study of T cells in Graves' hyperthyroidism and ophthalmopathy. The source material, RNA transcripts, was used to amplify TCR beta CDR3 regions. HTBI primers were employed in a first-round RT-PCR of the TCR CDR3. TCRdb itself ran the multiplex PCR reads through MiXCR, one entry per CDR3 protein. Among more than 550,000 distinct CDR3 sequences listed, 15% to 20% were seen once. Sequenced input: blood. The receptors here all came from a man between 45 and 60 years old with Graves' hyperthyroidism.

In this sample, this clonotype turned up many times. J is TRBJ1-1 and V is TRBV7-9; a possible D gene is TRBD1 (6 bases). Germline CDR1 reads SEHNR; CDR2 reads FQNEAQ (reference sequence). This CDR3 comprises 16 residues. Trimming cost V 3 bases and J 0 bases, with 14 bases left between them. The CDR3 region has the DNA TGTGCCAGCAGCTTTGGGGGCCCACTCATGAACACTGAAGCTTTCTTT. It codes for CASSFGGPLMNTEAFF.

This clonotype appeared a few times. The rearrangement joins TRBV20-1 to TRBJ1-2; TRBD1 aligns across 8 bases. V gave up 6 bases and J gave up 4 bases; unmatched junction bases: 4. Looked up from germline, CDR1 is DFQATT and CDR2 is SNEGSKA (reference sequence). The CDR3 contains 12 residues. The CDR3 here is CSATGVGYGYTF. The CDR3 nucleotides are TGCAGTGCGACAGGGGTCGGCTATGGCTACACCTTC.

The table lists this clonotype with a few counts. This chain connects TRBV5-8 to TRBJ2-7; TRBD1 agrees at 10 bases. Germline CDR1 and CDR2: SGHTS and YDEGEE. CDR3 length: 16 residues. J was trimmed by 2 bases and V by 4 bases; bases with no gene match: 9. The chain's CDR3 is CASSETGGFRPYEQYF. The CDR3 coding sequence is TGTGCCAGCAGCGAGACAGGGGGCTTCCGTCCCTACGAGCAGTACTTC.

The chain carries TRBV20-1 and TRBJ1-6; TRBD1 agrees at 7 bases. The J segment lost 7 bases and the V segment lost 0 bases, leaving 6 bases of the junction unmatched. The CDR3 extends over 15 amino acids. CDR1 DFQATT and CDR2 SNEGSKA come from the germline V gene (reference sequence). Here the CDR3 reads CSAREPPGQNSPLHF. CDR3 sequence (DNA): TGCAGTGCTAGAGAACCCCCGGGACAGAATTCACCCCTCCACTTT.

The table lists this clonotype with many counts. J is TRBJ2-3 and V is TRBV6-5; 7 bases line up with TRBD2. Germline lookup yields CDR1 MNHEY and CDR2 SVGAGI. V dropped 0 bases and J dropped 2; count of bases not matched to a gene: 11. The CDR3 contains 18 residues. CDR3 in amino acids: CASSYSIWGLADTDTQYF. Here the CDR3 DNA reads TGTGCCAGCAGTTACTCGATTTGGGGCCTAGCGGACACAGATACGCAGTATTTT.

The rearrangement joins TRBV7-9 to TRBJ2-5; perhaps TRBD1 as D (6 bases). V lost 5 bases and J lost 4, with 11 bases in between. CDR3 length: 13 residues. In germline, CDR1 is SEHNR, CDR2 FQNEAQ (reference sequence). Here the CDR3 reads CASSRTVPETQYF. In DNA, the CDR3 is TGTGCCAGCAGCAGGACAGTCCCAGAGACCCAGTACTTC.

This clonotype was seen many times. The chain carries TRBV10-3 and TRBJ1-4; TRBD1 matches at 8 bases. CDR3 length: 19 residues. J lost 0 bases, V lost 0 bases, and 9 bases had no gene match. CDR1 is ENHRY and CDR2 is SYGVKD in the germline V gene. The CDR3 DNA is TGTGCCATCAGTGAGTCGATGAGTACAGGGGGACCAACTAATGAAAAACTGTTTTTT. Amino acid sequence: CAISESMSTGGPTNEKLFF.

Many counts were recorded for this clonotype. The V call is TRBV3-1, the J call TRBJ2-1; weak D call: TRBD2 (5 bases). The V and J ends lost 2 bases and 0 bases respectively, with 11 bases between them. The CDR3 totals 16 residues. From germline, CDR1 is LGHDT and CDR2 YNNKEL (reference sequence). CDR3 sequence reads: CASSQSEGLSYNEQFF. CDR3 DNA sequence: TGTGCCAGCAGCCAATCAGAGGGCCTCTCCTACAATGAGCAGTTCTTC.

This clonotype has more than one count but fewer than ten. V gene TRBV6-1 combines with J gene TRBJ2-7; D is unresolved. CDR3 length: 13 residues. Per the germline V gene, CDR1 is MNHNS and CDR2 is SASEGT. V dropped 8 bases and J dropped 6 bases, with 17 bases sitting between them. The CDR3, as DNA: TGTGCCAGCGCCCCGGAGCACCGCACCGAGCAGTACTTC. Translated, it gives CASAPEHRTEQYF.

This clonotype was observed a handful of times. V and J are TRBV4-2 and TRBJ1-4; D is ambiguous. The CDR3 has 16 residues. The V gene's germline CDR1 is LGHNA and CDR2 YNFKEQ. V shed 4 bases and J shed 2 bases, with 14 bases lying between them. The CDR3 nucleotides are TGTGCCAGCAGCCCCAGCGGTGGCCACACTAATGAAAAACTGTTTTTT. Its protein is CASSPSGGHTNEKLFF.

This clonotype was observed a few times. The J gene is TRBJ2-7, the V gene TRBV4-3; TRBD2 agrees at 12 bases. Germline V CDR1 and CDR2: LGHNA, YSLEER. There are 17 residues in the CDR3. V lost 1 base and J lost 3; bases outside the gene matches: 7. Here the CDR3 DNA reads TGCGCCAGCAGCCAAGCTAGCGGGAGGGCCTCTTTCTACGAGCAGTACTTC. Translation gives CASSQASGRASFYEQYF.

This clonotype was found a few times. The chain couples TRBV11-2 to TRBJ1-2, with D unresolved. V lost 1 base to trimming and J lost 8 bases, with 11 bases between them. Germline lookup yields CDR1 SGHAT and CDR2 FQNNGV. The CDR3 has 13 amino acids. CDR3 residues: CASSLGLLEGYTF. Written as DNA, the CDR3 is TGTGCCAGCAGCTTAGGGCTACTAGAAGGCTACACCTTC.

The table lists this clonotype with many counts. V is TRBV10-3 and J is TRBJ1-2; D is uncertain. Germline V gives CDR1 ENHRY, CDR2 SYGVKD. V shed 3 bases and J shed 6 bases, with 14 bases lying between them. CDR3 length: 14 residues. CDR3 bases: TGTGCCATCAGTGATTCGAAGGGCGGGGATGGCTACACCTTC. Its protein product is CAISDSKGGDGYTF.

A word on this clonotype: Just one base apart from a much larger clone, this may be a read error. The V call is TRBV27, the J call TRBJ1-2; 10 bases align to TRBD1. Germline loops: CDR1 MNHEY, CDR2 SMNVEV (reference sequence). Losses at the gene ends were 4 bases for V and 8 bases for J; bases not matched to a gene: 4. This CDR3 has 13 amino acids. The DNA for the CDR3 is TGTGCCAGCAGTTCGGGACAGGGGAAGGGCTACACCTTC. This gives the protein CASSSGQGKGYTF.

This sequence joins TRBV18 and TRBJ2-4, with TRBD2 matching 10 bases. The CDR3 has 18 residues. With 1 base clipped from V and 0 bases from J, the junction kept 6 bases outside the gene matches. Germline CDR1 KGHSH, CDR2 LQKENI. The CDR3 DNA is TGTGCCAGCTCACCACAACCAACTAGCGGGGTAGCCAAAAACATTCAGTACTTC. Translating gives CASSPQPTSGVAKNIQYF.

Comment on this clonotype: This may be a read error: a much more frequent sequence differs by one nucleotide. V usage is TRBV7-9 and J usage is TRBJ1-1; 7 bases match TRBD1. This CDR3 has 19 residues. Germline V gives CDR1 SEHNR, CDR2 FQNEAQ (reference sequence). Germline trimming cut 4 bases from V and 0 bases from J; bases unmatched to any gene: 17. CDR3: CASSCAMSQTGEMNTEAFF. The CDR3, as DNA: TGTGCCAGCAGCTGTGCTATGTCGCAAACAGGGGAAATGAACACTGAAGCTTTCTTT.

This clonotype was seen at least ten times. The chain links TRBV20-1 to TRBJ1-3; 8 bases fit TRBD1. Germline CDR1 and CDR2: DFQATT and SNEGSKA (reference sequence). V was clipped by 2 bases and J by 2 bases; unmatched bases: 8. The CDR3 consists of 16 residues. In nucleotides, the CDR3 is TGCAGTGCTAGAAAACTCGGACAGGGACCTGGAAACACCATATATTTT. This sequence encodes CSARKLGQGPGNTIYF.

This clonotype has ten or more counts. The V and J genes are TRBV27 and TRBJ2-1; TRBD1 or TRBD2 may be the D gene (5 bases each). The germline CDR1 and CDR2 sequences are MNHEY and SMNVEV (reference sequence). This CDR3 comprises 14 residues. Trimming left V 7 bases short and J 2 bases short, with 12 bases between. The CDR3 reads CASTPRGAYNEQFF. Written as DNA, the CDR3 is TGTGCCAGCACCCCTCGGGGCGCCTACAATGAGCAGTTCTTC.

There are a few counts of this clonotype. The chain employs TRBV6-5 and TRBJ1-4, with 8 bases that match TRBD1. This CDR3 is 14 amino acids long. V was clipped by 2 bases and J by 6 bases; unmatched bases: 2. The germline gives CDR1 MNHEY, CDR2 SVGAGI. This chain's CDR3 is CASSYQGAHEKLFF. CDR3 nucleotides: TGTGCCAGCAGTTACCAGGGGGCCCATGAAAAACTGTTTTTT.

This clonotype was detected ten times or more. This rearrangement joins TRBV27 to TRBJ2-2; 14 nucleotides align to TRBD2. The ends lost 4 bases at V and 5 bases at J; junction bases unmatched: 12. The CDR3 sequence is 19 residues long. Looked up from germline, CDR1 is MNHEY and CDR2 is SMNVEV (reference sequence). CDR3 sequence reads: CASSSPSGTSGRWTGELFF. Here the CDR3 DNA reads TGTGCCAGCAGTTCCCCTTCCGGGACTAGCGGGAGATGGACCGGGGAGCTGTTTTTT.

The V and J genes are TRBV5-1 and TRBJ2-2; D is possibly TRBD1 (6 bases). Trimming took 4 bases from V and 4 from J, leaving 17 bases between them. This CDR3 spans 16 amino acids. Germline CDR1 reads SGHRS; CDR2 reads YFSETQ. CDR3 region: CASSRRQVELTGELFF. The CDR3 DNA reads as TGCGCCAGCAGCAGAAGACAGGTTGAACTCACCGGGGAGCTGTTTTTT. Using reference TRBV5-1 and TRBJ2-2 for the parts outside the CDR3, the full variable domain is KAGVTQTPRYLIKTRGQQVTLSCSPISGHRSVSWYQQTPGQGLQFLFEYFSETQRNKGNFPGRFSGRQFSNSRSEMNVSTLELGDSALYLCASSRRQVELTGELFFGEGSRLTVL.

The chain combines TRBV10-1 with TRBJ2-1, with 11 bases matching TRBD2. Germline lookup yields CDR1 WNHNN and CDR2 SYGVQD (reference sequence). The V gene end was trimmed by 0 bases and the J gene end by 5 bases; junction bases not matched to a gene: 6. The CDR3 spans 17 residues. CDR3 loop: CASSESTGLAVNNEQFF. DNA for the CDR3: TGCGCCAGCAGTGAGTCAACGGGACTAGCGGTAAACAATGAGCAGTTCTTC.

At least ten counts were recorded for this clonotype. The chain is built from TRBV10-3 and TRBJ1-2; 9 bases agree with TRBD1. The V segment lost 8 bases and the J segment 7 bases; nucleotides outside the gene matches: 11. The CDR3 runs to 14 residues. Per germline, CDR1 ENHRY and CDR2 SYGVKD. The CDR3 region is CAISPGQGILGYTF. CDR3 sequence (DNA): TGTGCCATCTCCCCGGGACAGGGCATCCTTGGCTACACCTTC.

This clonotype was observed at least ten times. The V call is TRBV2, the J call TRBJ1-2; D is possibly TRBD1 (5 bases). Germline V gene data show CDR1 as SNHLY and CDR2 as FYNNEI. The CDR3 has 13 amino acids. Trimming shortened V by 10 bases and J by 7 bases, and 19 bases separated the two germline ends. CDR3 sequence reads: CATRGDSGSGYTF. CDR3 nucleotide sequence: TGTGCCACCCGGGGGGACTCGGGGTCTGGCTACACCTTC.